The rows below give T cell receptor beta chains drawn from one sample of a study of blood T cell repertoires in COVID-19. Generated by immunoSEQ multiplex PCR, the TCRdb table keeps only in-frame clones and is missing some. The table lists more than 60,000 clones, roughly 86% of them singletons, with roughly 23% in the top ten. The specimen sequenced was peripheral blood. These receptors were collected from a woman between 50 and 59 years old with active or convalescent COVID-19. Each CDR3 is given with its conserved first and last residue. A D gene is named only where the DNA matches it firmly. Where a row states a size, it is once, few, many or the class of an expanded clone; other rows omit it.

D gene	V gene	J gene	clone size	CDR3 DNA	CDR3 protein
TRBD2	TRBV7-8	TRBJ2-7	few	TGTGCCAGCAGAACTAGCGGGATCTCCTACGAGCAGTACTTC	CASRTSGISYEQYF
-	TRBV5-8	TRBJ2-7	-	TGTGCCAGCAGCTTTGCGGGGACCTACGAGCAGTACTTC	CASSFAGTYEQYF
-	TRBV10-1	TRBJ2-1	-	TGCGCCAGCAGTAGGGGGGGCTACAATGAGCAGTTCTTC	CASSRGGYNEQFF
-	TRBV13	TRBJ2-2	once	TGTGCCAGCAGCTTAGGATCGTCCGGGGAGCTGTTTTTT	CASSLGSSGELFF
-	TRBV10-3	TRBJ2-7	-	TGTGCCATCACCTCCGGCTACGAGCAGTACTTC	CAITSGYEQYF
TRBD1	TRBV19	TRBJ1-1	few	TGTGCCAGTAGTATAACCAGGGGGCGGCCCAACACTGAAGCTTTCTTT	CASSITRGRPNTEAFF
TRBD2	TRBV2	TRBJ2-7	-	TGTGCCAGCGATAAACGGGGGGGCTCCTACGAGCAGTACTTC	CASDKRGGSYEQYF
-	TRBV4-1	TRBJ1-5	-	TGCGCCAGCAGCCAAGATTGGGGGGGCTGGAGTCAGCCCCAGCATTTT	CASSQDWGGWSQPQHF
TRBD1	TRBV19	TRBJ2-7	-	TGTGCCAGTAGTTGGACAGGGGTAGGCTCCTACGAGCAGTACTTC	CASSWTGVGSYEQYF
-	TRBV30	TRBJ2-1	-	TGTGCCTGGAGTGCGGGGGTCAGCGTGGGGCCCAATGAGCAGTTCTTC	CAWSAGVSVGPNEQFF
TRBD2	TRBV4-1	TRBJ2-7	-	TGCGCCAGCAGCCTGCTAGCGGGAGAGCAGTACTTC	CASSLLAGEQYF
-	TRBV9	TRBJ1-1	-	TGTGCCAGCAGCGTAATGGGGACTATTCTCGATGAAGCTTTCTTT	CASSVMGTILDEAFF
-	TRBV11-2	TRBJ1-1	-	TGTGCCAGCAGCTCACAGGGATGGACTGAAGCTTTCTTT	CASSSQGWTEAFF
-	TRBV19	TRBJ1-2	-	TGCGCCACCCAGATCGACAAAGACTATGGCTACACCTTC	CATQIDKDYGYTF
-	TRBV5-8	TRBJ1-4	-	TGTGCCAGCGGTCAGAGGTCTAATGAAAAACTGTTTTTT	CASGQRSNEKLFF
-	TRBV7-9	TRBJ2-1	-	TGTGCCAGCAGCCTGGACCCTACGGGACACAGCTACAATGAGCAGTTCTTC	CASSLDPTGHSYNEQFF
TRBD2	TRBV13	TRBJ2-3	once	TGTGCCAGCAGCCCGCGGACTAGCTTGATCACAGATACGCAGTATTTT	CASSPRTSLITDTQYF
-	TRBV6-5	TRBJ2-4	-	TGTGCCAGCATCCCAGGAGGGGGCGCAGGAAACATTCAGTACTTC	CASIPGGGAGNIQYF
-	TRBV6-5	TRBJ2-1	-	TGTGCCAGCAGTTCATTCAACAATGAGCAGTTCTTC	CASSSFNNEQFF
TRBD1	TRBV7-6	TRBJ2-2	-	TGTGCCAGCAGCTCCGGACAGGGCGGCGAAGGGGAGCTGTTTTTT	CASSSGQGGEGELFF
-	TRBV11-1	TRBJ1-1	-	TGTGCCAGCAGCTTAGGAGAGAACACTGAAGCTTTCTTT	CASSLGENTEAFF
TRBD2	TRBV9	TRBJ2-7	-	TGTGCCAGCAGCGTAACCGCTAGCGGGGGATCGGGGCAGTACTTC	CASSVTASGGSGQYF
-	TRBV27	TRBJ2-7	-	TGTGCCAGCAGTTTATCGGGGGACTTACCTTCCTACGAGCAGTACTTC	CASSLSGDLPSYEQYF
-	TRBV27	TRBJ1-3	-	TGTGCCAGCAGTCCTAACAGGCTTTTGGGAAACACCATATATTTT	CASSPNRLLGNTIYF
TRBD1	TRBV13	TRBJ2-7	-	TGTGCCAGCAGCTTAAAACAGGGGGTGAAGTCCTACGAGCAGTACTTC	CASSLKQGVKSYEQYF
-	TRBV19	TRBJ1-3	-	TGTGCCAGTAGGGTCCAGGACTCTGGAAACACCATATATTTT	CASRVQDSGNTIYF
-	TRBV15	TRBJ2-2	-	TGTGCCACCCAGGGCGGGGATACCGGGGAGCTGTTTTTT	CATQGGDTGELFF
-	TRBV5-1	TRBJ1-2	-	TGCGCCAGCAGACCGAGAAATTTCAGGTGGGATGGCTACACCTTC	CASRPRNFRWDGYTF
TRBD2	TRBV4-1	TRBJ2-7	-	TGCGCCAGCAGCCTTATTCCTAGCGGGAGGGTACTGGGGGATACCTACGAGCAGTACTTC	CASSLIPSGRVLGDTYEQYF
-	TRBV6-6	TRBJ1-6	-	TGTGCCAGCAGTCTCAGGGTTGACAATTCACCCCTCCACTTT	CASSLRVDNSPLHF
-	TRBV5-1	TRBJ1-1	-	TGCACCAGCAGCTCTCAAGCCGTGAACACTGAAGCTTTCTTT	CTSSSQAVNTEAFF
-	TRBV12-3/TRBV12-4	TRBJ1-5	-	TGTGCCAGCAGGATCTCATCGGATCAGCCCCAGCATTTT	CASRISSDQPQHF
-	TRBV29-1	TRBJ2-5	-	TGCAGCGTTGAAGATCGGGGTAGCGGTGGAGAGACCCAGTACTTC	CSVEDRGSGGETQYF
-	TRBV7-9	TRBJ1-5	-	TGTGCCATTGCGGGGGGACCGGGGCCCCAGCATTTT	CAIAGGPGPQHF
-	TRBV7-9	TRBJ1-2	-	TGTGCCAGCAGCTTAAGATCCACAAATGGCTACACCTTC	CASSLRSTNGYTF
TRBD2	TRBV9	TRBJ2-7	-	TGTGCCAGCTCGACTAGCGGGAGAGGCGAGCAGTACTTC	CASSTSGRGEQYF
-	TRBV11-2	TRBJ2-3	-	TGTGCCAGCAGCCAAGGAGGGGATACGCAGTATTTT	CASSQGGDTQYF
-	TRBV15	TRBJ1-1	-	TGTGCCACCAGCAGAGAAGGGGCGCCTGCGAACACTGAAGCTTTCTTT	CATSREGAPANTEAFF
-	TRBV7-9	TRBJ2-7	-	TGTGCCAGCAGCCCTCCCGGGGTACCCTACGAGCAGTACTTC	CASSPPGVPYEQYF
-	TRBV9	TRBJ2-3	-	TGTGCCAGCAGCCTAGATCCCGGGTTCACAGATACGCAGTATTTT	CASSLDPGFTDTQYF
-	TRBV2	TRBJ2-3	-	TGTGCCAGCAGTGAAGTGGAGGGGGGGGCAGCAGATACGCAGTATTTT	CASSEVEGGAADTQYF
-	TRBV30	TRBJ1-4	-	TGTGCCTGGAGTGGAGGGGAAAAACTGTTTTTT	CAWSGGEKLFF
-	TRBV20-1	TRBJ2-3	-	TGCAGTGCCACAATACCGTACACGCAGTATTTT	CSATIPYTQYF
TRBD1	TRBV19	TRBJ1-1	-	TGTGCCAGTAGTCCCCGGGACAGGGGTAACACTGAAGCTTTCTTT	CASSPRDRGNTEAFF
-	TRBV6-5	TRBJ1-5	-	TGTGCCAGCAGACCGAGGGAGGATCAGCCCCAGCATTTT	CASRPREDQPQHF
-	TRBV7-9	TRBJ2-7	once	TGTGCCAGCAGCTCCGCGCAGGCTCACTCCTACGAGCAGTACTTC	CASSSAQAHSYEQYF
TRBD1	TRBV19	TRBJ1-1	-	TGTGCCAGTAGTCCCCTAATGGGACAGGGGGCGGATACTGAAGCTTTCTTT	CASSPLMGQGADTEAFF
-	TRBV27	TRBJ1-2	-	TGTGCCAGCAGTCCACAGGGAGTCTTGGGTGGCTACACCTTC	CASSPQGVLGGYTF
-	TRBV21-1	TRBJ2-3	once	TGTGCCACCCCGACTAGCGAGACTAACACAGATACGCAGTATTTT	CATPTSETNTDTQYF